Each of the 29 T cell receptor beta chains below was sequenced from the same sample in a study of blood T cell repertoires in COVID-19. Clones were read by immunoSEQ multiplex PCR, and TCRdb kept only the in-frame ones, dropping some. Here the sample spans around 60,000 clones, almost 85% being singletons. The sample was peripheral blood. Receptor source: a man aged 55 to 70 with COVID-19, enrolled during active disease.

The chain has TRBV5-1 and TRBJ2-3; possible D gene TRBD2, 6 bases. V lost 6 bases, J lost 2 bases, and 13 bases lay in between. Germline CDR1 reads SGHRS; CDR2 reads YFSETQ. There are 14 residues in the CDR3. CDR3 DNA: TGCGCCAGCAACCGGGCGGGGTACACAGATACGCAGTATTTT. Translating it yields CASNRAGYTDTQYF.

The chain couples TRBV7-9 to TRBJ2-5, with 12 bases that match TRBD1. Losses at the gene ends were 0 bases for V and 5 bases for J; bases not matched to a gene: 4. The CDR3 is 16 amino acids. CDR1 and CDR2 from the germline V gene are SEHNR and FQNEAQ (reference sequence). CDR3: CASSLARGTGGETQYF. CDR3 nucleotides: TGTGCCAGCAGCTTAGCGCGGGGGACAGGGGGCGAGACCCAGTACTTC. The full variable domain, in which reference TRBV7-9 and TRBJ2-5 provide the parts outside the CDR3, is DTGVSQNPRHKITKRGQNVTFRCDPISEHNRLYWYRQTLGQGPEFLTYFQNEAQLEKSRLLSDRFSAERPKGSFSTLEIQRTEQGDSAMYLCASSLARGTGGETQYFGPGTRLLVL.

The CDR3 nucleotides read TGTGCCAGCAGTTTATCCGGGGGGCTAGCCAAAAACATTCAGTACTTC. This codes for CASSLSGGLAKNIQYF. V usage is TRBV27 and J usage is TRBJ2-4; tentative D call: TRBD2 (7 bases). Per the germline V gene, CDR1 is MNHEY and CDR2 is SMNVEV (reference sequence). The CDR3 has 16 residues. Deletions cut 0 bases from V and 0 bases from J, with 9 bases between.

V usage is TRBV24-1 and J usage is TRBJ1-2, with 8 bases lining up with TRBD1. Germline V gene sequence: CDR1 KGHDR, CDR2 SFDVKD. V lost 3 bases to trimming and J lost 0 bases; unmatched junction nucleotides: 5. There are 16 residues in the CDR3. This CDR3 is CATSDAKTGANYGYTF. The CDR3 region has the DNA TGTGCCACCAGTGATGCCAAGACAGGGGCTAACTATGGCTACACCTTC.

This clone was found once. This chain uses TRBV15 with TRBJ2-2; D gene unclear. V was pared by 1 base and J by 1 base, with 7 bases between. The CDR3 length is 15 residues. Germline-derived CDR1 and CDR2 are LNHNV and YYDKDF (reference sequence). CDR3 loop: CATSRGGQNTGELFF. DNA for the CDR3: TGTGCCACCAGCAGAGGTGGCCAGAACACCGGGGAGCTGTTTTTT.

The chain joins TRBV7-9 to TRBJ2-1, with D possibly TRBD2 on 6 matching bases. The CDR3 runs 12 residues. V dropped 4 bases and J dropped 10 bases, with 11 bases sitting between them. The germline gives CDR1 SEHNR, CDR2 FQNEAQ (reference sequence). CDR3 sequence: CASSSYGGEQFF. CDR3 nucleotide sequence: TGTGCCAGCAGCTCCTACGGGGGAGAGCAGTTCTTC.

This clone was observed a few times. The CDR3 DNA is TGTGCCAGCAGTGACTCCCTCGGACAGACCGGGGAGCTGTTTTTT. Its protein product is CASSDSLGQTGELFF. The rearrangement links TRBV6-4 to TRBJ2-2; a possible D gene is TRBD1 (6 bases). V was trimmed by 0 bases and J by 5 bases, leaving 10 bases between them. Germline assignment: CDR1 MRHNA and CDR2 SNTAGT. The CDR3 is 15 amino acids.

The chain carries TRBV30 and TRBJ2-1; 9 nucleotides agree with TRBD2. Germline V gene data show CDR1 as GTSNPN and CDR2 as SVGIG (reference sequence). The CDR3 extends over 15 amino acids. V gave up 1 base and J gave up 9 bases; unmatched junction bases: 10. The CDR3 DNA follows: TGTGCCTGGAGTGGACTAGCGGCGGGGCCTGGTGAGCAGTTCTTC. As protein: CAWSGLAAGPGEQFF.

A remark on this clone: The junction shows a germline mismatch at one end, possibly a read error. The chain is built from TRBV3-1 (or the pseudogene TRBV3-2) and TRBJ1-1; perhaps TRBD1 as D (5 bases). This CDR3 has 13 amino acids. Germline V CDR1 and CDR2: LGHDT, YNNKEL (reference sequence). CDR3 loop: CASSQEGGGSPQF. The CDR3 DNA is TGTGCCAGCAGCCAAGAAGGCGGGGGTTCCCCGCAATTT.

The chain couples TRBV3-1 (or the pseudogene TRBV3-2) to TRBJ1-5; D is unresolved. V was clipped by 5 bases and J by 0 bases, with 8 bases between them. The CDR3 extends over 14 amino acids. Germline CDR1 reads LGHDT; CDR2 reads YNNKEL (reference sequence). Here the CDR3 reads CASSAEYSNQPQHF. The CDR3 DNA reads TGTGCCAGCAGCGCGGAATATAGCAATCAGCCCCAGCATTTT.

CDR3 protein: CASSVGHMNTEAFF. The CDR3 DNA reads TGTGCCAGCAGCGTTGGACACATGAACACTGAAGCTTTCTTT. The V call is TRBV9, the J call TRBJ1-1; weak D call: TRBD1 (5 bases). The CDR3 sequence is 14 residues long. CDR1 and CDR2 from the germline V gene are SGDLS and YYNGEE. Trimming cost V 2 bases and J 0 bases, with 8 bases left between them.

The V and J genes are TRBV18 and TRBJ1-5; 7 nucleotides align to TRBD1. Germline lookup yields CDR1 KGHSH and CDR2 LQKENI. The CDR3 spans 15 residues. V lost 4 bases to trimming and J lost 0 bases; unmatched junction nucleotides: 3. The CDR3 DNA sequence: TGTGCCAGCTCACGCAGGGGGGATAGCAATCAGCCCCAGCATTTT. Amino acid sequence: CASSRRGDSNQPQHF.

CDR3 in amino acids: CASSFGGPTEAFF. CDR3 sequence (DNA): TGTGCCAGCTCATTCGGGGGGCCCACTGAAGCTTTCTTT. J is TRBJ1-1 and V is TRBV25-1; the D gene is possibly TRBD1 (6 bases). CDR1 and CDR2 from the germline V gene are MGHDK and SYGVNS. Trimming shortened V by 8 bases and J by 4 bases, and 14 bases separated the two germline ends. The length of the CDR3 is 13 residues.

The CDR3 region has the DNA TGTGCCAGCAGCTTAGTGGGACTTGGAAACACCATATATTTT. This sequence encodes CASSLVGLGNTIYF. This rearrangement joins TRBV7-9 to TRBJ1-3, with D perhaps TRBD1 (5 bases). The CDR3 covers 14 residues. The germline CDR1 and CDR2 sequences are SEHNR and FQNEAQ (reference sequence). Trimming stripped 1 base from V and 3 bases from J, with 7 bases between.

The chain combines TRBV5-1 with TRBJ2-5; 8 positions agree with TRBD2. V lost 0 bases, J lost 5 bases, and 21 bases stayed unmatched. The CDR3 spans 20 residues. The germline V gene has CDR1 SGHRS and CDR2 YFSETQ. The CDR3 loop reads CASSLVLQNSGRRVGETQYF. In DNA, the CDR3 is TGCGCCAGCAGCTTGGTTCTACAGAACAGCGGGAGAAGGGTCGGGGAGACCCAGTACTTC.

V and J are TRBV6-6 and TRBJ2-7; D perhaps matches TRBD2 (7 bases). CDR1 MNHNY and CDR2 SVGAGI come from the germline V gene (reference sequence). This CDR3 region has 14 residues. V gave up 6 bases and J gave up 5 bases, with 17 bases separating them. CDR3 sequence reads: CASSPGGQINEQYF. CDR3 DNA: TGTGCCAGCAGCCCCGGGGGGCAAATTAACGAGCAGTACTTC.

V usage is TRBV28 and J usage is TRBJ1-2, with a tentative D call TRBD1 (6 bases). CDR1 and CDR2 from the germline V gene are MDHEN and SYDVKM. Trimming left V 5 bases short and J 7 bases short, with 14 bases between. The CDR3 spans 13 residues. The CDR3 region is CASSPLGAGGYTF. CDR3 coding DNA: TGTGCCAGCAGTCCCTTGGGGGCTGGTGGCTACACCTTC.

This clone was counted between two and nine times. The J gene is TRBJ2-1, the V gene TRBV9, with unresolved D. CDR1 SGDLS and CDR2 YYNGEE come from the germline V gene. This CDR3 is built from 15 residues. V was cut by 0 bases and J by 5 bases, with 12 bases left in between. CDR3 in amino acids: CASSVGGPSHNEQFF. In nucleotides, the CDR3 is TGTGCCAGCAGCGTAGGAGGTCCTTCCCACAATGAGCAGTTCTTC.

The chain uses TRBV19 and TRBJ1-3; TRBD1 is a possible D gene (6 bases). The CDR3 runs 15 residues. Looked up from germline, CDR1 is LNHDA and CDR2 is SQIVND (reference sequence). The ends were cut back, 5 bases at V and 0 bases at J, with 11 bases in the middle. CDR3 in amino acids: CASSSTGFSGNTIYF. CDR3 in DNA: TGTGCCAGTAGTTCCACAGGGTTCTCTGGAAACACCATATATTTT.

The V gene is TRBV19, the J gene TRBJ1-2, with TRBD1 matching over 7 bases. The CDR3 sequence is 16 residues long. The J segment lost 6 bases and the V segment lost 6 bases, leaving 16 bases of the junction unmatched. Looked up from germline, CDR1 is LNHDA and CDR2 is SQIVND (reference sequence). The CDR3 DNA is TGTGCCAGTAGCCTGACAGGGATCGGGCAGGGGAATGGCTACACCTTC. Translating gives CASSLTGIGQGNGYTF.

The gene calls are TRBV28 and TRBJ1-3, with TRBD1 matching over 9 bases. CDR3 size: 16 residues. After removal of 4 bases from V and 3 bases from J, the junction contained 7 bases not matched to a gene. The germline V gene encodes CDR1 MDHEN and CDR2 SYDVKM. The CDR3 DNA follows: TGTGCCAGCAGTTCATTCCCGGGACAGGGTGGAAACACCATATATTTT. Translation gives CASSSFPGQGGNTIYF.

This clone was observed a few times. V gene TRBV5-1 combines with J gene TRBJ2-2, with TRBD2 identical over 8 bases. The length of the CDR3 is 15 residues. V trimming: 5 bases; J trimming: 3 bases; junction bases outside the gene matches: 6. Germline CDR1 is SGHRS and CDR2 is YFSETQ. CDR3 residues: CASRQAGGDTGELFF. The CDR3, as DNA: TGCGCCAGCAGACAGGCCGGGGGGGACACCGGGGAGCTGTTTTTT.

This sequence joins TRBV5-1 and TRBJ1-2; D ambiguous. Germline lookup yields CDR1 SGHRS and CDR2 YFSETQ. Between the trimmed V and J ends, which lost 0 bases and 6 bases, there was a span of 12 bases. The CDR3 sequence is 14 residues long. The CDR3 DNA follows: TGCGCCAGCAGCTTGGCGGGTGAAGGAAATGGCTACACCTTC. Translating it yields CASSLAGEGNGYTF.

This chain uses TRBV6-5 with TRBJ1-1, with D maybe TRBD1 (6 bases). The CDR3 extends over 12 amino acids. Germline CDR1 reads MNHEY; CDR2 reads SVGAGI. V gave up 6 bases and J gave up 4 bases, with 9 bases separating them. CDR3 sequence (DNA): TGTGCCAGCAGACAGGGAGTCACTGAAGCTTTCTTT. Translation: CASRQGVTEAFF.

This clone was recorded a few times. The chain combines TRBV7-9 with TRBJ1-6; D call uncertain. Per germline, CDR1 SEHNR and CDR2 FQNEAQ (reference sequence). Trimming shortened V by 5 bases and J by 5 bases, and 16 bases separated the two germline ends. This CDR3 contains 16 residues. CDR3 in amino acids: CASSAQPGGNNSPLHF. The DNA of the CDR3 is TGTGCCAGCAGCGCACAACCGGGAGGGAATAATTCACCCCTCCACTTT.

The CDR3 sequence is CASSLTATNEKLFF. The CDR3 nucleotides read TGTGCCAGCAGCTTGACAGCAACTAATGAAAAACTGTTTTTT. This chain links TRBV7-2 with TRBJ1-4; a possible D gene is TRBD1 (5 bases). Trimming cost V 3 bases and J 0 bases, with 5 bases left between them. Germline CDR1 reads SGHTA; CDR2 reads FQGNSA. CDR3 length: 14 amino acids.

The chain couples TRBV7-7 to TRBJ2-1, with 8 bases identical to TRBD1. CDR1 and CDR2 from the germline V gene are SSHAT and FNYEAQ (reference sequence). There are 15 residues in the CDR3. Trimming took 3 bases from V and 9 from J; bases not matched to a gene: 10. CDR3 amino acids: CASSLADPTGGEQFF. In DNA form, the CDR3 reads TGTGCCAGCAGCTTGGCGGACCCTACAGGGGGTGAGCAGTTCTTC.

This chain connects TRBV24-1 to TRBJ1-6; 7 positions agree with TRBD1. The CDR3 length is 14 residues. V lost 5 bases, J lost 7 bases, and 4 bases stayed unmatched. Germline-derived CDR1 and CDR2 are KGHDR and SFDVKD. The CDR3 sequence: CATSVGTDNSPLHF. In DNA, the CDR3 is TGTGCCACCAGTGTGGGGACAGACAATTCACCCCTCCACTTT.

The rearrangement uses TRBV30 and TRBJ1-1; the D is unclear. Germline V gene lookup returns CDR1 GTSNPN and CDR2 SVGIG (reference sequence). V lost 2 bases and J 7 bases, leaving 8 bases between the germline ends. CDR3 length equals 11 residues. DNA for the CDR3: TGTGCCTGGAGTCTACGAAATGAAGCTTTCTTT. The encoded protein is CAWSLRNEAFF.